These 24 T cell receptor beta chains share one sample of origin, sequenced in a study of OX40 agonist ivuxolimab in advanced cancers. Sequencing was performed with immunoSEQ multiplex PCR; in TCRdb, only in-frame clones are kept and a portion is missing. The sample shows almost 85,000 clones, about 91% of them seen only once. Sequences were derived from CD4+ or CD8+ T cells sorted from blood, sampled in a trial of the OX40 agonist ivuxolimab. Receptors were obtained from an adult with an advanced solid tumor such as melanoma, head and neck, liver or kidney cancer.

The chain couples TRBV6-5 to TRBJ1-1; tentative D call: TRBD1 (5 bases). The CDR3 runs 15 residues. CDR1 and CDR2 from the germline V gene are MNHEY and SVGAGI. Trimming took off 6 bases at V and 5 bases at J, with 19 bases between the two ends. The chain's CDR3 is CASSGGGVQGTEAFF. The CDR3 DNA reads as TGTGCCAGCAGCGGGGGAGGGGTTCAAGGAACTGAAGCTTTCTTT.

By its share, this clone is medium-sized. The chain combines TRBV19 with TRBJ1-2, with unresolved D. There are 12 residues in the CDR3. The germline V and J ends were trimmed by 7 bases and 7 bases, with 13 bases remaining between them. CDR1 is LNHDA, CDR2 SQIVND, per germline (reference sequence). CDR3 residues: CASTERWGGYTF. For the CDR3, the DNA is TGTGCCAGTACTGAGAGGTGGGGTGGCTACACCTTC.

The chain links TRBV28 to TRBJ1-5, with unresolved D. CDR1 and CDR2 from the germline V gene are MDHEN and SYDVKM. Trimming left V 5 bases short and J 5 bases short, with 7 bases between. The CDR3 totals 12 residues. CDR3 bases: TGTGCCAGCAGTCCGAAATATCAGCCCCAGCATTTT. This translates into CASSPKYQPQHF. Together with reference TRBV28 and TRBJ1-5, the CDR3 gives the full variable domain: DVKVTQSSRYLVKRTGEKVFLECVQDMDHENMFWYRQDPGLGLRLIYFSYDVKMKEKGDIPEGYSVSREKKERFSLILESASTNQTSMYLCASSPKYQPQHFGDGTRLSIL.

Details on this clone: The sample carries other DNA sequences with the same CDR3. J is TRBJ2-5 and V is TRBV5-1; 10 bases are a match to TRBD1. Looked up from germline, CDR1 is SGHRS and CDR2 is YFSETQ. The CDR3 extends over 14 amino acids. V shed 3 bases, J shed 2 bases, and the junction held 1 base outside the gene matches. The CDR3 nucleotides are TGCGCCAGCAGCTGGGGACAGGGGCAAGAGACCCAGTACTTC. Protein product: CASSWGQGQETQYF.

CDR3 loop: CASSLQGGKLNEQYF. The CDR3 coding sequence is TGTGCCAGCAGTTTACAGGGGGGGAAGCTGAACGAGCAGTACTTC. The chain carries TRBV7-3 and TRBJ2-7; D possibly corresponds to TRBD1 (8 bases). Germline CDR1 and CDR2: SGHTA and FQGTGA. V lost 6 bases and J 5 bases, leaving 20 bases between the germline ends. This CDR3 is built from 15 residues.

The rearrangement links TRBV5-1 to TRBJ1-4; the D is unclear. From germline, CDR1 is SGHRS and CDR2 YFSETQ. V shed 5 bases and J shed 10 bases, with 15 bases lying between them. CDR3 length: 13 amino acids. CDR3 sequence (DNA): TGCGCCAGCAGGGACGGAATAGCTCCAAAACTGTTTTTT. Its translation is CASRDGIAPKLFF. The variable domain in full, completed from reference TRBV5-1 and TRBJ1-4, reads KAGVTQTPRYLIKTRGQQVTLSCSPISGHRSVSWYQQTPGQGLQFLFEYFSETQRNKGNFPGRFSGRQFSNSRSEMNVSTLELGDSALYLCASRDGIAPKLFFGSGTQLSVL.

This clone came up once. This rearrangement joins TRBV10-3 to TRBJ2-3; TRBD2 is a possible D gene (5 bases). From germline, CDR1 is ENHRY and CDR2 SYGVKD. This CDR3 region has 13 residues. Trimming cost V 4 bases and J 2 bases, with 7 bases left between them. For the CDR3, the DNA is TGTGCCATCAGTGGTCGGGACACAGATACGCAGTATTTT. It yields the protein CAISGRDTDTQYF.

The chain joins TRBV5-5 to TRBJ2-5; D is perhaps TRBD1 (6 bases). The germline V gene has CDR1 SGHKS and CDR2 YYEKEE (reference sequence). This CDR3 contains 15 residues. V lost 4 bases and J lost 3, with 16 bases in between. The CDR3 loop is CASSSNRVVEETQYF. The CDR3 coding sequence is TGTGCCAGCAGCAGCAACAGGGTCGTGGAAGAGACCCAGTACTTC.

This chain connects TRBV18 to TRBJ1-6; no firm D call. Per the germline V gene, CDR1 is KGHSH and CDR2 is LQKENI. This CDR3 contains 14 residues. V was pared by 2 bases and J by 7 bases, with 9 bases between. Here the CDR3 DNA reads TGTGCCAGCTCACCAACGGACCGAAATTCACCCCTCCACTTT. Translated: CASSPTDRNSPLHF.

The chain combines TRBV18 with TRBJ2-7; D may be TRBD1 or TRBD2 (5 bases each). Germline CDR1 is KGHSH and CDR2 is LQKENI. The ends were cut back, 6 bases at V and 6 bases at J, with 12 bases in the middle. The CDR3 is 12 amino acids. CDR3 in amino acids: CASSSIGGEQYV. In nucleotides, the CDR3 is TGTGCCAGCTCCAGTATTGGGGGCGAGCAGTACGTC.

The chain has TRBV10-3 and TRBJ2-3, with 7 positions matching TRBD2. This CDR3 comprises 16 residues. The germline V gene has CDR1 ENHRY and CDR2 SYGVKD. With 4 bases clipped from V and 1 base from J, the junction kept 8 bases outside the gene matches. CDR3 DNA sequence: TGTGCCATCAGTGGTAGAATTCGGGGGGGCACAGATACGCAGTATTTT. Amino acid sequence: CAISGRIRGGTDTQYF.

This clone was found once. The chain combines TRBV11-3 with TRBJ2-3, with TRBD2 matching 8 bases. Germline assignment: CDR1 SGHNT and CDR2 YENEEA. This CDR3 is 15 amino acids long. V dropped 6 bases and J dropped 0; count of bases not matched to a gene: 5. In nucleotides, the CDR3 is TGTGCCAGCAGTGCTAGCGGGTCGAGCACAGATACGCAGTATTTT. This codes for CASSASGSSTDTQYF.

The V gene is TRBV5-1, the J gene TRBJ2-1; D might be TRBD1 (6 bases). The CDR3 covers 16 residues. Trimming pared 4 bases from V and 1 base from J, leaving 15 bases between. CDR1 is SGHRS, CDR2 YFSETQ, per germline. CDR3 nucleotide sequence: TGCGCCAGCAGCGTACAGGGCTACCCTTCCTACAATGAGCAGTTCTTC. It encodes CASSVQGYPSYNEQFF. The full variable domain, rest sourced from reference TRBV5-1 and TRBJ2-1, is KAGVTQTPRYLIKTRGQQVTLSCSPISGHRSVSWYQQTPGQGLQFLFEYFSETQRNKGNFPGRFSGRQFSNSRSEMNVSTLELGDSALYLCASSVQGYPSYNEQFFGPGTRLTVL.

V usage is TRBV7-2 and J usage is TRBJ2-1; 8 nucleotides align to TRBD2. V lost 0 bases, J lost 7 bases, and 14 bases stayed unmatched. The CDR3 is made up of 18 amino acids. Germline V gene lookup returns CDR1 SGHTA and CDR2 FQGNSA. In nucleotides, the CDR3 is TGTGCCAGCAGCTTAGCGCCACGACTAGCGAAGGTCCAGAATGAGCAGTTCTTC. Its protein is CASSLAPRLAKVQNEQFF.

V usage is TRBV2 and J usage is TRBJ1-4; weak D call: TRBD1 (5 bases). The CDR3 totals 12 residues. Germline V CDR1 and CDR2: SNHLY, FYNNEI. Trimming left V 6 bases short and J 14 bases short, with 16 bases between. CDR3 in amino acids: CASRQSGARLFF. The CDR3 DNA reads TGTGCCAGCAGGCAGTCCGGGGCTCGCCTGTTTTTT.

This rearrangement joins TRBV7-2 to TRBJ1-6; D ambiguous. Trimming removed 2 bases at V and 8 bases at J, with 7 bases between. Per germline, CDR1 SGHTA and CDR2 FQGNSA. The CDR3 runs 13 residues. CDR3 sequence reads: CASSLRTHSPLHF. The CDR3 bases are TGTGCCAGCAGCTTAAGAACCCATTCACCCCTCCACTTT.

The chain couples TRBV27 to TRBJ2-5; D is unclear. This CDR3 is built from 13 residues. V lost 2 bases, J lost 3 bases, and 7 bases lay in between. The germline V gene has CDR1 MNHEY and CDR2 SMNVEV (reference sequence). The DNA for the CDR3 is TGTGCCAGCAGTTTACTACAAAAAGAGACCCAGTACTTC. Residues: CASSLLQKETQYF.

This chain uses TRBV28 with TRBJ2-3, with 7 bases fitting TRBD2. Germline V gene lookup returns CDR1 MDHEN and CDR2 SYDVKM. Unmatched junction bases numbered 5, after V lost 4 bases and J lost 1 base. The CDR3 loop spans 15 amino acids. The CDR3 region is CASSSGGSRTDTQYF. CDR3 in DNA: TGTGCCAGCAGTTCCGGGGGGTCGCGCACAGATACGCAGTATTTT.

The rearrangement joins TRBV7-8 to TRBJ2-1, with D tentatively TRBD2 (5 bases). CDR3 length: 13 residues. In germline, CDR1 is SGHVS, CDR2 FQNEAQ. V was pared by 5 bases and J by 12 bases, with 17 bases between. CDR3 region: CASSPIRNLAQFF. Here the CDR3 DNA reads TGTGCCAGCAGCCCGATAAGAAACCTAGCGCAGTTCTTC. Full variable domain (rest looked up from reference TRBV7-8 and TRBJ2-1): GAGVSQSPRYKVAKRGQDVALRCDPISGHVSLFWYQQALGQGPEFLTYFQNEAQLDKSGLPSDRFFAERPEGSVSTLKIQRTQQEDSAVYLCASSPIRNLAQFFGPGTRLTVL.

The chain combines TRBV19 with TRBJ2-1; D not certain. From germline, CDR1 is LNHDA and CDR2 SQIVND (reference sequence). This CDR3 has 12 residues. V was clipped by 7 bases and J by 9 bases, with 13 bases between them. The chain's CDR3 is CASNPRWGEQFF. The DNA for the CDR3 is TGTGCCAGTAACCCCCGGTGGGGTGAGCAGTTCTTC.

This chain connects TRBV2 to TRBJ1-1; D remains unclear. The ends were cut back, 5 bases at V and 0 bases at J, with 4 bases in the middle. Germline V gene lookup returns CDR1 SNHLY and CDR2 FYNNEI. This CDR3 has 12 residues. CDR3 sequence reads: CASSRMNTEAFF. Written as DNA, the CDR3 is TGTGCCAGCAGTAGGATGAACACTGAAGCTTTCTTT.

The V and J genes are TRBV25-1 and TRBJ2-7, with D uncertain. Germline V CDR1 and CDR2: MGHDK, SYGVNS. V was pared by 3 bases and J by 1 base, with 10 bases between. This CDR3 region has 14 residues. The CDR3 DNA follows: TGTGCCAGCAGTGATTCGAGTAGTTCCTACGAGCAGTACTTC. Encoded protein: CASSDSSSSYEQYF.

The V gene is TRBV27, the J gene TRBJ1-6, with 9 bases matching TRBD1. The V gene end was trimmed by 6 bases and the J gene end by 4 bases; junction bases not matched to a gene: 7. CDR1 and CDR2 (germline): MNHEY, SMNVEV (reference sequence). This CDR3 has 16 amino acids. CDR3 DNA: TGTGCCAGCAGAAACGCCGGGACAGGGTATAATTCACCCCTCCACTTT. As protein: CASRNAGTGYNSPLHF.

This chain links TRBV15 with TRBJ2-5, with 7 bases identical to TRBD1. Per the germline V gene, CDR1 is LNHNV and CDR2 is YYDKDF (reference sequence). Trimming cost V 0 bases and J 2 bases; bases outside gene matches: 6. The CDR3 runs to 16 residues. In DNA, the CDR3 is TGTGCCACCAGCAGAGAAGGGGGCGGCCGTCAAGAGACCCAGTACTTC. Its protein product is CATSREGGGRQETQYF.